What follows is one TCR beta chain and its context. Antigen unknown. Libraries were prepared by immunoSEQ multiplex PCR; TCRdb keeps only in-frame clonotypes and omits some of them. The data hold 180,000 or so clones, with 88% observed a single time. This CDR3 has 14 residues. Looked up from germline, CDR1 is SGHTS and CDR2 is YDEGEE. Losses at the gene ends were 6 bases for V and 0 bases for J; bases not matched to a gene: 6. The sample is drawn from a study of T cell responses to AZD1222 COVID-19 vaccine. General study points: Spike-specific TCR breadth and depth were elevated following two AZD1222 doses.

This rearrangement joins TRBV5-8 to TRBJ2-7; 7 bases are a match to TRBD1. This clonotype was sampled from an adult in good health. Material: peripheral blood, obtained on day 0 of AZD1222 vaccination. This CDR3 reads CASKTGPSSYEQYF. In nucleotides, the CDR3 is TGTGCCAGCAAGACAGGGCCTTCCTCCTACGAGCAGTACTTC. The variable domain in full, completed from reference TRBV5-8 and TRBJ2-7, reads EAGVTQSPTHLIKTRGQQATLRCSPISGHTSVYWYQQALGLGLQFLLWYDEGEERNRGNFPPRFSGRQFPNYSSELNVNALELEDSALYLCASKTGPSSYEQYFGPGTRLTVT.